The sequence of this T cell receptor (beta chain) was determined in a study of T cell repertoires in cytomegalovirus infection. On the study more broadly: Selected CMV epitopes included recently identified HLA-C-restricted ones as well as well-studied HLA-B-restricted ones. Public TCR beta signatures provided an indication of both CMV infection and a matching HLA type.

Study-wide results and caveats: CMV carriers having the relevant HLA were flagged by cumulative public TCR beta family frequency. CMV-specific TCR beta clonotypes restricted by HLA-C dominated the ex vivo response.

This clonotype was counted a few times. The antigen remains unidentified. TCRdb re-derived calls from the reads in MiXCR, one entry per CDR3 protein. The sample has more than 250,000 distinct CDR3 sequences; approximately 25% are singletons. The CDR3 sequence is 15 residues long. Trimming took off 5 bases at V and 1 base at J, with 12 bases between the two ends. Germline V lookup: CDR1 SGHKS, CDR2 YYEKEE (reference sequence). The chain recombines TRBV5-5 with TRBJ2-2; the D is unclear. The sample consisted of cultured PBMCs, taken from culture after CMV antigen stimulation. This TCR derives from a human donor in good health (CMV status not recorded). Some clones in this sample may be carry-over from other donors' samples. The CDR3 protein is CASSWGGRNTGELFF. The CDR3 DNA sequence: TGTGCCAGCAGTTGGGGTGGCAGGAACACCGGGGAGCTGTTTTTT.